This T cell receptor (beta chain) was identified during a study of post-analysis software for immune sequencing data. Study observations and caveats: Diversity measured as normalized Chao1 was significantly lower in multiple sclerosis patients than in controls.

Carried by the TCR beta cDNA libraries were unique molecular identifiers. Input populations of roughly 1 to 10 million T cells gave rise to approximately 500,000 cDNA molecules. TCRdb reanalysed the PCR reads using MiXCR and keeps one entry per CDR3 protein. Of roughly 540,000 distinct CDR3 sequences in the sample, about a third are singletons; the top ten hold approximately 6%. A word on this clonotype: Antigen unknown.

The source of this sequence is a girl aged 2-17 years with multiple sclerosis. The source material was blood.

The DNA for the CDR3 is TGTGCCAGCAGCCCGAACCTGAGCTACGAGCAGTACTTC. It encodes CASSPNLSYEQYF. This sequence joins TRBV7-9 and TRBJ2-7; the D is unclear. V lost 5 bases and J 3 bases, leaving 11 bases between the germline ends. The CDR3 is 13 amino acids. Germline CDR1 and CDR2: SEHNR and FQNEAQ (reference sequence).